This T cell receptor beta chain was sequenced during a study of blood T cells in healthy people across ages (dated by TCRdb to 2013 to 2016). Background for the entire study: In model experiments, template switching captured roughly one uniquely barcoded TCR beta cDNA molecule for every two T cells. To track age-related changes in TCR beta repertoire diversity, the study relied on deep sequencing normalized with unique cDNA molecular identifiers. Two additional independent replicas of 1 million unique cDNA reads from the same blood draw were analyzed for two donors (one aged 18 to 30 and one aged 80 or older). The donors were divided into four age groups: young (average around 15 years), middle-aged (approximately 42), aged (approximately 62) and long-lived (roughly 82). Points the paper makes about the study in general: The long-lived group showed more naive CD4+ T cells, fewer expanded clones and increased TCR diversity than the aged group, suggesting age selection. Observed TCR beta diversity per million T cells fell roughly linearly with age, and a significant reduction was already apparent by age around 40. Because the CMV infection status of the donors was unknown, age-related changes in expanded clonotypes may potentially have been confounded. There was a strong correlation between observed TCR beta diversity and the percentage of naive T cells measured by flow cytometry. Total diversity estimates from one million sequenced T cells were considered lower bounds and underestimates. Bulk unsorted PBMC profiling prevented conclusive comparison of naive and antigen-experienced compartments.

The CDR3 runs 15 amino acids, cysteine and phenylalanine included. Just the 45-base CDR3 DNA is kept, in frame starting at base 1. From the germline V gene, CDR1 is SGHDT and CDR2 is YYEEEE. Trimming leaves V shorter by 3 bases and J shorter by 1 base, with the junction holding 4 bases beyond the gene matches. The roughly 39 donors, aged about 6 to 95 years, were systemically healthy Caucasian individuals from Russia. Each donor gave 8.5 to 10 milliliters of peripheral blood, collected into EDTA-treated Vacutainer tubes. Ficoll-Paque density-gradient centrifugation was used to isolate PBMCs, with at least 6.5 million per sample. Total RNA was extracted from PBMCs with Trizol reagent, with at least 6 micrograms obtained per sample. Naive CD45RAhigh/CD27high T cell percentages were measured by flow cytometry on a PBMC aliquot from every donor. Library construction relied on 5' RACE. The instrument given in TCRdb is Illumina HiSeq 2500. A second 7 to 11 cycle PCR used a sample-barcoded 5' primer and a J-beta primer mix. Each TCR beta cDNA molecule received a unique molecular identifier from a template-switch 5' adaptor carrying 12 random nucleotides. At least 2.5 million CDR3-containing paired-end reads were obtained from each sample. The Mint cDNA synthesis kit, primed by a TRBC-specific oligonucleotide, was used to synthesize first-strand cDNA from all RNA. Following uracil-DNA glycosylase treatment, all cDNA underwent a first 18-cycle PCR with the universal primers M1SS and BC2_uni_R. The original methods were these. Each sample was normalized by randomly selecting 1 million high-quality reads, each carrying a distinct molecular identifier. Instead of being binned into consensus sequences, reads that shared molecular identifiers were thrown out. MiTCR, with a Q25 quality threshold and the strictest error-elimination algorithm, was used for CDR3 identification, clonotype clustering and error correction. A nonparametric unseen species model with Euler transformation was used to estimate lower-bound total TCR beta diversity. The public reads were quality trimmed at Q25 with fastp and then assembled into clones with MiXCR by TCRdb, keeping productive beta chains. Entries that share a CDR3 protein sequence are merged under the most common genes and DNA. These V and J calls originate from TCRdb's pipeline instead of the authors' own analysis. This sample has more than 450,000 distinct CDR3 sequences in its table, and around 27% of those were observed once. The ten largest make up approximately 3.3% of the sample.

Regarding this clonotype: The antigen this receptor binds is unknown. No clone much larger than this one lies a single base away; base qualities are absent.

This sample also belongs to another study, concerning T cells of mothers and their children. Per the second study: Donors were nine systemically healthy Caucasian individuals: three mothers and their six children. cDNA synthesis consumed the entire amount of extracted RNA, loaded at about 1.5 ug RNA in each 15 ul reaction. In the second PCR, the M1S primer introduced both the sample barcodes and 2-4 random nucleotides. Over 8 million TCR beta CDR3 reads came from each mother, compared with 3.3 million or so reads from each child. TCR recombination output is similarly shaped by thymic selection in related and unrelated pairs, with a minor effect exerted by inherited differences. Normalized repertoire overlap was always slightly but never significantly higher in related than unrelated mother-child pairs. Persistent microchimeric T cell clones were not detected, at a sensitivity of 85 to 100 clones per million clonotypes. To look for features that set related mother-child pairs apart from unrelated individuals, the researchers ran deep NGS to compare the TCR beta repertoires of mothers and children. Mothers averaged about 37 +/- 4 years of age and children averaged roughly 10 +/- 4 years. After adapter ligation was performed with NEBNext reagents, the libraries were sequenced on an Illumina HiSeq 2000 with 100+100 nt paired-end reads. To avoid cross-contamination, the mother libraries and the child libraries were prepared a month apart and sequenced in separate runs. For each donor, somewhere between roughly 500,000 and 2,100,000 distinct TCR beta clonotypes were identified. Naive TCR beta clonotypes were estimated from low-frequency clonotypes matched to each donor's FACS-determined naive share, without sorting.

The chain is encoded by TRBV5-6 joined to TRBJ1-1; 9 central bases correspond to TRBD1. The source material was blood. This TCR was sampled from a boy aged 2 to 10 in good health. The sequenced DNA: TGTGCCAGCAGCTGGGGGACAGGGAGGAACACTGAAGCTTTCTTT. Its protein reads: CASSWGTGRNTEAFF.